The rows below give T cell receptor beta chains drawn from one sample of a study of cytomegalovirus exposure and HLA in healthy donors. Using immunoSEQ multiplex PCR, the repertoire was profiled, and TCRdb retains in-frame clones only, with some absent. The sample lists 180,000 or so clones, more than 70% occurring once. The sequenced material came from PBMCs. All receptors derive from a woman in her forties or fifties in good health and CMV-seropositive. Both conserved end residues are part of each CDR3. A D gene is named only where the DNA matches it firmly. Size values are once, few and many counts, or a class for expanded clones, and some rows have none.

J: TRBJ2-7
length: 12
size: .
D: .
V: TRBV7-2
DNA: TGTGCCAGCAGCTTAGGGGGAGAGGAGCAGTACTTC
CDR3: CASSLGGEEQYF

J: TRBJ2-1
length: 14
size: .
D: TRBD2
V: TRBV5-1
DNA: TGCGCCAGCAGCTTGGCGGGAGGTGGGTATGAGCAGTTCTTC
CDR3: CASSLAGGGYEQFF

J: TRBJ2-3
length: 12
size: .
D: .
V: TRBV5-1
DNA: TGCGCCAGCAGCGCCACTTTGGATACGCAGTATTTT
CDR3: CASSATLDTQYF

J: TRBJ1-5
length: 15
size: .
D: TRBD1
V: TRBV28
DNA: TGTGCTTCGGAGGTTGGGACAGGGCAGGATCAGCCCCAGCATTTT
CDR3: CASEVGTGQDQPQHF

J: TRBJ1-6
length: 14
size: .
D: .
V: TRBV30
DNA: TGTGCCTGGAGTGTACCCGGGTTCGAGGAAACCCTCCACTTT
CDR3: CAWSVPGFEETLHF

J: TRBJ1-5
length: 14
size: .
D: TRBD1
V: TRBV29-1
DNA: TGCAGCGTTCGACAGGGAAATAGCAATCAGCCCCAGCATTTT
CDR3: CSVRQGNSNQPQHF

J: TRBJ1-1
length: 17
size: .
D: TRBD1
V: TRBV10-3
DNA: TGTGCCATCAGTGAGGGCAGGGGGCTAAAAAAGAACACTGAAGCTTTCTTT
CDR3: CAISEGRGLKKNTEAFF

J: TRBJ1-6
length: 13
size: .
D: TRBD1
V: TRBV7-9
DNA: TGTGCCAGCAACGGGGACAGGGACTCACCCCTCCACTTT
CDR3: CASNGDRDSPLHF

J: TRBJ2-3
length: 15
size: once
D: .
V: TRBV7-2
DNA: TGTGCCAGCAGCTTAGTGGGCTCCCCCACAGATACGCAGTATTTT
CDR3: CASSLVGSPTDTQYF

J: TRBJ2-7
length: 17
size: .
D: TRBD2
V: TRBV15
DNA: TGTGCCACCAGCACCCTCATCCCTAGCGGGAGCTCCTACGAGCAGTACTTC
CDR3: CATSTLIPSGSSYEQYF

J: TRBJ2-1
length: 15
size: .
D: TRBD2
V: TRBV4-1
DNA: TGCGCCAGCAGCCAAGAAAGGCTAGCGGGCAATGAGCAGTTCTTC
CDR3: CASSQERLAGNEQFF

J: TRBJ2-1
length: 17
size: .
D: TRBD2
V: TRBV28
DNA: TGTGCCAGCAGTTTATACTACGGGACTAGCGACCACAATGAGCAGTTCTTC
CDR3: CASSLYYGTSDHNEQFF

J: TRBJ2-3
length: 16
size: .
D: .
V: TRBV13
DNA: TGTGCCAGCAGCTTATCAGTGCGGGGGCTCGGAGATACGCAGTATTTT
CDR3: CASSLSVRGLGDTQYF

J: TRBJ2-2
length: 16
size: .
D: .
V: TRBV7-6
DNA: TGTGCCAGCAGCTTAGCGCGGAGGAGGGGCCCCGGGGAGCTGTTTTTT
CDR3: CASSLARRRGPGELFF

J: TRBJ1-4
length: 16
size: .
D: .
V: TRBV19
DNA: TGTGCCAGCACCAATGGGGGGGCTTCGACTAATGAAAAACTGTTTTTT
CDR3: CASTNGGASTNEKLFF

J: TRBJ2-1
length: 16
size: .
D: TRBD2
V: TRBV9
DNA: TGTGCCAGCAGCGCCCGGAGCGGGGATACCTACAATGAGCAGTTCTTC
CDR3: CASSARSGDTYNEQFF

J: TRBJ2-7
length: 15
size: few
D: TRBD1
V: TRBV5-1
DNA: TGCGCCAGCAGCTCCCATGGGACAGCTTCCTACGAGCAGTACTTC
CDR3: CASSSHGTASYEQYF

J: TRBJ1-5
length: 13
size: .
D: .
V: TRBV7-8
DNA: TGTGCCAGCCGGGGGGGTAGCAATCAGCCCCAGCATTTT
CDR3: CASRGGSNQPQHF

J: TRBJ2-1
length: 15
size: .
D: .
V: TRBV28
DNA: TGTGCCAGCAGCACGAGGGGGGGAAGGGACAATGAGCAGTTCTTC
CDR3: CASSTRGGRDNEQFF

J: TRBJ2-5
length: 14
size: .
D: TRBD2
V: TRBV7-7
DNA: TGTGCTAGCAGCCAGCCCGGGACTAAAGAGACCCAGTACTTC
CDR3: CASSQPGTKETQYF

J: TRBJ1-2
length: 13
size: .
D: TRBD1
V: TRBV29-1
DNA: TGCAGCGTCTCCGGGACAGCGAACTATGGCTACACCTTC
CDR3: CSVSGTANYGYTF

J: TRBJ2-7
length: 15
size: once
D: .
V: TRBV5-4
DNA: TGTGCCAGCAGCCCGAGCAGGGAACGCCACTACGAGCAGTACTTC
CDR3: CASSPSRERHYEQYF

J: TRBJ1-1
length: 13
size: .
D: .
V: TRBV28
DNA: TGTGCCAGCAGTCCACCGGAGCCCACTGAAGCTTTCTTT
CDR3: CASSPPEPTEAFF

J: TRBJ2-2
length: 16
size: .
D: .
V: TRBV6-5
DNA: TGTGCCAGCAGTTACAAGGGCGGGCGGGACACCGGGGAGCTGTTTTTT
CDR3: CASSYKGGRDTGELFF

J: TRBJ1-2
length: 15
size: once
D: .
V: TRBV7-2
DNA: TGTGCCAGCAGCCAATCACATCTAAGGGGCTATGGCTACACCTTC
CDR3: CASSQSHLRGYGYTF

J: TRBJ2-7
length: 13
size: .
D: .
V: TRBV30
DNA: TGTGCCTGGAGTCGGGGGGCCTACGACGAGCAGTACTTC
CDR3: CAWSRGAYDEQYF

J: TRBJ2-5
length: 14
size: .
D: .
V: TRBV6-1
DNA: TGTGCCAGCAATGGGGGCCTAGCGGTGGGGGAGCAGTACTTC
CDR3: CASNGGLAVGEQYF

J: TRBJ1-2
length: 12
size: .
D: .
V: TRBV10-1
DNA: TGCGCCAGCGGAAGGGGCGACGAGGAGTGCACCTTC
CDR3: CASGRGDEECTF

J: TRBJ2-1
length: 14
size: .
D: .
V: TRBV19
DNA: TGTGCCAGTAGTAGGACAGCAACCTACAATGAGCAGTTCTTC
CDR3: CASSRTATYNEQFF

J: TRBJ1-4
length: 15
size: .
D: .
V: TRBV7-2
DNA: TGTGCCAGCAGCTTAGAAGGAGGAACTAATGAAAAACTGTTTTTT
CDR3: CASSLEGGTNEKLFF

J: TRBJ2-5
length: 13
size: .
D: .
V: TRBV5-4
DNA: TGTGCCAGCAGCTTGGGGGGGCCTGGGACCCAGTACTTC
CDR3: CASSLGGPGTQYF

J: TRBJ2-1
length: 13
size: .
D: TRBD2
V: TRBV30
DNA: TGTGCCTGGGGCGGGACTAGCGGCAATGAGCAGTTCTTC
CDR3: CAWGGTSGNEQFF

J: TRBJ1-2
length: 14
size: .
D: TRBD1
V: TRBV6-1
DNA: TGTGCCAGCAGGCCCGTGGCAGGGGGCTATGGCTACACCTTC
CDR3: CASRPVAGGYGYTF

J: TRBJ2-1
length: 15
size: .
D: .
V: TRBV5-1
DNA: TGCGCCAGCAGCTTCGTTAGCGTTAGCGGTAATGAGCAGTTCTTC
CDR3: CASSFVSVSGNEQFF